The 2 T cell receptor beta chains in this list originate from one sample, sequenced in a study of blood T cell repertoires in COVID-19. Sequencing used immunoSEQ multiplex PCR; TCRdb keeps in-frame clones, though not all of them. Of 200,000 to 250,000 clones listed, more than 75% are singletons. The sample consisted of peripheral blood. The receptors originated from a woman in her seventies with active or convalescent COVID-19.

This chain uses TRBV19 with TRBJ2-3; 7 bases map to TRBD1. This CDR3 comprises 15 residues. V shed 2 bases, J shed 3 bases, and the junction held 5 bases outside the gene matches. Per germline, CDR1 LNHDA and CDR2 SQIVND (reference sequence). The CDR3 DNA is TGTGCCAGTAGTATAAGTGGCAGGGGGACAGATACGCAGTATTTT. Amino acid sequence: CASSISGRGTDTQYF.

This clone was seen a single time. V and J are TRBV19 and TRBJ2-7; a possible D gene is TRBD1 (6 bases). CDR1 LNHDA and CDR2 SQIVND come from the germline V gene (reference sequence). CDR3 length: 15 amino acids. V was shortened by 4 bases and J by 2 bases, with 15 bases between the two germline ends. As DNA, the CDR3 is TGTGCCAGTAGTAAAGGAACAGGGAGCACCTACGAGCAGTACTTC. Amino acids: CASSKGTGSTYEQYF.